Detailed here is one TCR beta chain. Antigen unknown. Anti-CD3/anti-CD28 beads served as a nonspecific positive control stimulus. Responding CD4+ T cells were sorted by upregulation of both CD40 ligand and CD69. This specimen belongs to a study of persistence of HIV-infected CD4 T cells. Study context: A median of approximately eight years of suppressive ART preceded sampling.

Whole-study results and caveats: Within sorted populations, more oligoclonal TCRs accompanied more oligoclonal proviruses. CMV- and Gag-responding cells had lower TCRbeta richness than CD3/CD28-responding cells.

This CDR3 region has 16 residues. J was trimmed by 6 bases and V by 2 bases; bases with no gene match: 6. Per the germline V gene, CDR1 is SGHTA and CDR2 is FQGNSA. Sequencing used immunoSEQ version 4 in survey mode. Sequencing was performed with immunoSEQ multiplex PCR; in TCRdb, only in-frame clones are kept and a portion is missing. The table lists 35,000 to 55,000 clones, more than 80% of them singletons. The TCR originated in an adult man with HIV who was CMV-seropositive. Sample: CD4+ T cells sorted from PBMCs after approximately 18-hour stimulation, taken from a patient who received antiretroviral therapy. The chain joins TRBV7-2 to TRBJ1-4, with 10 nucleotides matching TRBD1. The CDR3 DNA is TGTGCCAGCAGCTTACGACCGGGACAGGGGTATGAAAAACTGTTTTTT. Translation: CASSLRPGQGYEKLFF.